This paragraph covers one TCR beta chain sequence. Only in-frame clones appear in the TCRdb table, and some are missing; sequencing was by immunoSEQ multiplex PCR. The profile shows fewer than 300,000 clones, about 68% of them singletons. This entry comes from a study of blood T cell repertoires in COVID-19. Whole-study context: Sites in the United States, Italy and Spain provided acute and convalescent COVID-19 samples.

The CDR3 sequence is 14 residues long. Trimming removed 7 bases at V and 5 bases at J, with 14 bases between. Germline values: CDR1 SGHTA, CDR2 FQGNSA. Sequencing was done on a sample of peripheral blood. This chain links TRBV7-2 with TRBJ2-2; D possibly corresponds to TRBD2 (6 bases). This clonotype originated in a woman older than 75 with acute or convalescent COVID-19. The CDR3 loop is CASTPGVETGELFF. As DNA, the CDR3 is TGTGCCAGCACCCCGGGAGTAGAGACCGGGGAGCTGTTTTTT.